The sequence of this T cell receptor (beta chain) was determined in a study of control samples from healthy donors and cancer patients. Germline V gene sequence: CDR1 MNHEY, CDR2 SMNVEV (reference sequence). V was trimmed by 5 bases and J by 9 bases, leaving 23 bases between them. This CDR3 has 16 amino acids. Some clones are missing from TCRdb's copy, which holds only in-frame ones; the method was immunoSEQ multiplex PCR. The sample lists about 18,000 clones, approximately 80% occurring once. The TCR comes from a woman aged 70-85 years with lung cancer. The chain employs TRBV27 and TRBJ1-5; D perhaps matches TRBD1 (6 bases). The sample was PBMCs. The CDR3 loop is CASSPSSGGLWRPQHF. The CDR3 nucleotides are TGTGCCAGCAGTCCGTCCAGCGGGGGGCTATGGCGGCCCCAGCATTTT.